This T cell receptor beta chain emerged from a study of T cell repertoires in cytomegalovirus infection (dated by TCRdb to between 2018 and 2021). About the investigation overall: The peptide stimulations were aimed at well-studied HLA-B-restricted epitopes as well as recently identified HLA-C-restricted CMV epitopes, whose presentation resists viral immunomodulation. Donor HLA type was relevant to the analysis, as public TCR beta signatures indicated carriage of CMV infection together with the matching HLA type. What the authors observed across the whole study: In the ex vivo response, HLA-C-restricted CMV-specific TCR beta clonotypes were dominant, and in two of eight donors the single most frequent clonotype came from this HLA-C-restricted group. Cumulative frequency of public TCR beta family members discriminated carriers of CMV infection plus the relevant HLA type in this cohort and an independent roughly 340-donor cohort.

Measured from the cysteine to the phenylalanine, the CDR3 is 14 residues long. Of all the DNA, just the CDR3 is kept, 42 bases in frame from base 1. V was cut back by 6 bases and J by 5 bases, leaving a gap of 15 bases between them. This clonotype turned up a few times. Its target antigen remains unknown. No qualities accompany the bases; no much larger clone lies one base away. The sequencing machine was an Illumina HiSeq 1500. TCRdb reanalyzed the raw reads on its own, using fastp at Q25 for trimming and MiXCR for clone calling, and kept in-frame beta chains. Each entry merges the rows of one CDR3 protein and shows their most common DNA and genes. The sample yields approximately 110,000 distinct CDR3 sequences; more than 30% were counted once. Clones ranked in the top ten supply less than 45% of the sample. This specimen's treatment or condition label, interpreted: in vitro stimulation with specific CMV peptide epitopes to enrich CMV-specific T cells.

The rearrangement combines TRBV12-3 or TRBV12-4 with TRBJ2-3; the D gene is perhaps TRBD2, from 5 matching bases. The receptor was derived from a human donor in good health (CMV status not recorded). Some clones in this sample may be carry-over from other donors' samples. Source: CD8+ T cells from cultured PBMCs, taken from culture after CMV antigen stimulation. The CDR3 in this case is CASRYIGRGDTQYF. The DNA sequence is given as TGTGCCAGCAGATATATTGGCCGGGGAGATACGCAGTATTTT.